A single sample gave rise to the 8 T cell receptor beta chains below, sequenced in a study of T cells in Graves' hyperthyroidism and ophthalmopathy. TCR beta CDR3 regions were amplified from RNA transcripts. Primed by the HTBI set, a first-round RT-PCR was run on the TCR CDR3. TCRdb passed the multiplex PCR reads through MiXCR, listing each CDR3 protein once. There are fewer than 650,000 distinct CDR3 sequences in the sample; approximately 15% occur only once, and about 4.5% lies in the top ten. The sequenced material came from blood. The receptors stem from a woman aged 40 to 49 with Graves' ophthalmopathy.

This chain uses TRBV6-2 or TRBV6-3 with TRBJ2-2; D gene uncertain. The CDR3 sequence is 13 residues long. V dropped 3 bases and J dropped 7 bases, with 9 bases sitting between them. Germline V gene data show CDR1 as MNHEY and CDR2 as SVGEGT. CDR3 region: CASSYGPDGELFF. The CDR3 nucleotides are TGTGCCAGCAGTTATGGGCCGGACGGGGAGCTGTTTTTT.

There are many counts of this clonotype. The chain joins TRBV28 to TRBJ2-7, with D unresolved. Trimming stripped 3 bases from V and 1 base from J, with 13 bases between. The CDR3 length is 15 residues. Germline V gene lookup returns CDR1 MDHEN and CDR2 SYDVKM. This chain's CDR3 is CASSFYTPHSYEQYF. Written as DNA, the CDR3 is TGTGCCAGCAGTTTTTATACGCCTCATTCCTACGAGCAGTACTTC.

This clonotype was seen repeatedly, ten times or more. J is TRBJ1-3 and V is TRBV28; D not resolved. Germline loops: CDR1 MDHEN, CDR2 SYDVKM. This CDR3 contains 13 residues. Trimming pared 5 bases from V and 6 bases from J, leaving 11 bases between. In DNA, the CDR3 is TGTGCCAGCAGTGTTACCCCCACAAACACCATATATTTT. Amino acid sequence: CASSVTPTNTIYF.

As to this clonotype: One base away lies a much larger clone, so this may be a sequencing read error. The chain couples TRBV12-5 to TRBJ2-2; D ambiguous. CDR1 is LGHNT and CDR2 is FRNRAP in the germline V gene. CDR3 length equals 13 residues. V was clipped by 7 bases and J by 7 bases, with 13 bases between them. The DNA of the CDR3 is TGTGCTAGTGTCGACCCGCAGGTCGGGGAGCTGTTTTTT. Translated, it gives CASVDPQVGELFF.

The chain recombines TRBV28 with TRBJ2-6, with no clear D. CDR3 length equals 13 residues. Looked up from germline, CDR1 is MDHEN and CDR2 is SYDVKM. V was shortened by 11 bases and J by 0 bases, with 8 bases between the two germline ends. The CDR3 coding sequence is TGTGCCGGGAAGTACTCTGGGGCCAACGTCCTGACTTTC. Translation gives CAGKYSGANVLTF.

This chain joins TRBV30 and TRBJ2-2; D is perhaps TRBD1 (6 bases). V lost 2 bases, J lost 4 bases, and 17 bases lay in between. CDR3 length: 16 residues. Germline V gene sequence: CDR1 GTSNPN, CDR2 SVGIG (reference sequence). The CDR3 is CAWSQGGHQSTGELFF. Written as DNA, the CDR3 is TGTGCCTGGAGTCAAGGGGGACACCAAAGCACCGGGGAGCTGTTTTTT.

The chain uses TRBV15 and TRBJ2-5, with D tentatively TRBD1 or TRBD2 (5 bases each). The CDR3 spans 16 residues. V was shortened by 2 bases and J by 4 bases, with 17 bases between the two germline ends. CDR1 LNHNV and CDR2 YYDKDF come from the germline V gene (reference sequence). DNA of the CDR3: TGTGCCACCAGCAGACCCACATCAGGGACGAGAGAGACCCAGTACTTC. Encoded protein: CATSRPTSGTRETQYF.

This chain connects TRBV20-1 to TRBJ2-7; 8 positions match TRBD2. CDR1 is DFQATT, CDR2 SNEGSKA, per germline (reference sequence). This CDR3 region has 14 residues. With 6 bases clipped from V and 3 bases from J, the junction kept 10 bases outside the gene matches. CDR3 nucleotide sequence: TGCAGTGCCCCCACCCGGGGGGGCGTCTACGAGCAGTACTTC. This codes for CSAPTRGGVYEQYF.